Many counts were recorded for the clone carrying this T cell receptor (beta chain). The data stem from a study of T-cell memory formation after mild COVID-19. TCRdb re-analysed the 5' RACE reads in MiXCR, keeping a single row per CDR3 protein. Among around 29,000 distinct CDR3 sequences, less than 15% were seen once, and the ten largest hold roughly 15%. The germline gives CDR1 MNHEY, CDR2 SVGEGT. Trimming cost V 4 bases and J 4 bases; bases outside gene matches: 3. The CDR3 runs to 15 residues. This chain links TRBV6-2 or TRBV6-3 with TRBJ2-1, with 11 positions matching TRBD2. Sequenced input: PBMCs or a T cell subset sorted from them (not recorded which). The sequence was obtained from an adult woman who had mild COVID-19 (a few samples of this study predate the infection). Cell type and time point are not known. DNA for the CDR3: TGTGCCAGCAGTTTGGGACTAGCGGTTTACAATGAGCAGTTCTTC. Protein product: CASSLGLAVYNEQFF.